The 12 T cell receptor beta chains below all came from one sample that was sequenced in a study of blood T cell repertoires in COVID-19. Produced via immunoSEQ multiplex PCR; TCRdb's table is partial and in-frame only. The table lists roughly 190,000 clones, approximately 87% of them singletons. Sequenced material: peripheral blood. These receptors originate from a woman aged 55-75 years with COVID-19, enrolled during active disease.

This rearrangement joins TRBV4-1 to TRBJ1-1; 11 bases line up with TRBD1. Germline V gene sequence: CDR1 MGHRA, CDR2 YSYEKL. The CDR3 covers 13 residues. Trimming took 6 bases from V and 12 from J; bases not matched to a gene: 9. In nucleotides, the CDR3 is TGCGCCAGCAGGAATACCGGGACAGGGGGATCTTTCTTT. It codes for CASRNTGTGGSFF.

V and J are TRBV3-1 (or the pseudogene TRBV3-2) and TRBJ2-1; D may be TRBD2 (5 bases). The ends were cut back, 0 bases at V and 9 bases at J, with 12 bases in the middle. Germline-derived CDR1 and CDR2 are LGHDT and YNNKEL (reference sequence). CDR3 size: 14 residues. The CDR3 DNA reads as TGTGCCAGCAGCCAAGACCCTAGCTTTCCTGAGCAGTTCTTC. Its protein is CASSQDPSFPEQFF.

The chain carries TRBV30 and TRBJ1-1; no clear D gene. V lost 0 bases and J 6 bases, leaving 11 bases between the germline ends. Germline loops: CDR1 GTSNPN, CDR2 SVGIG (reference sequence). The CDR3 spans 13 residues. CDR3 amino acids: CAWSVGGSSEAFF. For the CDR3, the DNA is TGTGCCTGGAGTGTAGGAGGGTCTTCTGAAGCTTTCTTT.

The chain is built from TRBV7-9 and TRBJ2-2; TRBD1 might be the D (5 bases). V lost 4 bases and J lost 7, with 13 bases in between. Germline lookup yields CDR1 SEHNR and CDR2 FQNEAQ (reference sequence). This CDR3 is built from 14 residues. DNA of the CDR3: TGTGCCAGCAGCTCATCCAGGGTAGGCGGGGAGCTGTTTTTT. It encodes CASSSSRVGGELFF.

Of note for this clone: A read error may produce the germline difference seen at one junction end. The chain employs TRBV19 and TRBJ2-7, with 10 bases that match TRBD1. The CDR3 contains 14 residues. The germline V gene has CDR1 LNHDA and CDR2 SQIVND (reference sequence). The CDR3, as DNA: TGTGCCAGTACTATAGGGACAGGGGTAGGCGAGCAGTACTTC. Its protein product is CASTIGTGVGEQYF.

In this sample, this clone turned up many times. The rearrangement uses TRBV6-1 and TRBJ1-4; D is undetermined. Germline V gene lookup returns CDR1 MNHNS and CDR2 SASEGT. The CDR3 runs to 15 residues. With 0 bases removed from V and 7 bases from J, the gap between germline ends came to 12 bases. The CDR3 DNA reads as TGTGCCAGCAGTGAAGCATCCGGGGAGGTTGAAAAACTGTTTTTT. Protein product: CASSEASGEVEKLFF.

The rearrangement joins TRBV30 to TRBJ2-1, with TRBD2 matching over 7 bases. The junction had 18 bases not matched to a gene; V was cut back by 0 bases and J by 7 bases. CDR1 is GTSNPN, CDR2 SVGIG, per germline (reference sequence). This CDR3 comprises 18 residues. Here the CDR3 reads CAWSVPPIRGRAGNEQFF. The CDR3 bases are TGTGCCTGGAGTGTACCCCCTATACGGGGGAGGGCCGGGAATGAGCAGTTCTTC.

The CDR3 region is CASSFSESGAQYEQYF. The CDR3 coding sequence is TGTGCCAGCAGCTTTTCGGAGAGCGGGGCCCAATACGAGCAGTACTTC. V gene TRBV11-2 combines with J gene TRBJ2-7; 7 nucleotides align to TRBD2. J gave up 4 bases and V 3 bases, and 12 bases lay outside the gene matches. Germline V gives CDR1 SGHAT, CDR2 FQNNGV. The CDR3 totals 16 residues.

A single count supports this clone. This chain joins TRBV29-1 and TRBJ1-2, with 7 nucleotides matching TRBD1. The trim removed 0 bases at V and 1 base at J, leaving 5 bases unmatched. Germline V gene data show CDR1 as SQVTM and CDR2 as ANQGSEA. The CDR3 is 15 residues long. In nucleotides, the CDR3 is TGCAGCGTTGAAGATCAGGGACAGAATAACTATGGCTACACCTTC. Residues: CSVEDQGQNNYGYTF.

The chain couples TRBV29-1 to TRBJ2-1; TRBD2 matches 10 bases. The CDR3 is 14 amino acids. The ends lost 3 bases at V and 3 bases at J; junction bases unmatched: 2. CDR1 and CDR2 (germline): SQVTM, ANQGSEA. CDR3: CSVEERGGYNEQFF. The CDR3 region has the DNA TGCAGCGTTGAGGAGCGGGGGGGCTACAATGAGCAGTTCTTC.

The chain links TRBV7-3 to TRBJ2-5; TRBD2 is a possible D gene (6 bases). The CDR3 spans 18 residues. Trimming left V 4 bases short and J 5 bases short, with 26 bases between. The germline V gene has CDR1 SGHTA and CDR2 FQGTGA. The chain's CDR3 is CASSSGQSGWRGEETQYF. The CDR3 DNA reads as TGTGCCAGCAGCTCGGGGCAAAGCGGGTGGAGGGGTGAGGAGACCCAGTACTTC. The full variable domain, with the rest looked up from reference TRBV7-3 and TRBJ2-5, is GAGVSQTPSNKVTEKGKYVELRCDPISGHTALYWYRQSLGQGPEFLIYFQGTGAADDSGLPNDRFFAVRPEGSVSTLKIQRTERGDSAVYLCASSSGQSGWRGEETQYFGPGTRLLVL.

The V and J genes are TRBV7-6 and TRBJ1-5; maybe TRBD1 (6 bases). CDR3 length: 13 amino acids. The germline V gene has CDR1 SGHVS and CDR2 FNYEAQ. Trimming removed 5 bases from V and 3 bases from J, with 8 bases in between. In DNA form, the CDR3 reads TGTGCCAGCAGCGCAGGGGTCAATCAGCCCCAGCATTTT. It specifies CASSAGVNQPQHF.